The clone carrying this TCR beta chain has more than one count but fewer than ten. Its antigen is unknown. Sequenced material consisted of expressed TCRB transcripts (all of the isolated RNA was reverse transcribed). TCRdb's table, derived via immunoSEQ multiplex PCR, lists solely in-frame clones and lacks some. The sample shows some 150,000 clones, about a tenth of them seen only once. CDR3 length equals 14 residues. V lost 5 bases, J lost 3 bases, and 13 bases lay in between. The germline V gene has CDR1 SGHTA and CDR2 FQGNSA. The data were obtained in a study of beta chain features in type 1 diabetes. Notes on the study in general: Insertions at VDJ junctions were less frequent in type 1 diabetes patients. These patients also deleted more nucleotides at the same junctions. PCR might favor shorter templates, equally in patients and controls.

The clonotype was recovered from a man between 18 and 35 years old in good health. The chain links TRBV7-2 to TRBJ1-1; a weak D match, TRBD1 (5 bases). The specimen sequenced was central memory CD4+ T cells from blood. The CDR3 protein is CASSTIYRYTEAFF. The DNA for the CDR3 is TGTGCCAGCAGCACAATTTACAGGTACACTGAAGCTTTCTTT.